This T cell receptor (beta chain) comes out of a study of blood T cell repertoires in COVID-19. Study overall: There were acute and convalescent COVID-19 samples, and they came from the United States, Italy and Spain. From T cells, B-cell-depleted T cells, or PBMCs came the material, which was cDNA or gDNA.

Per the original methods: Amplified reference gene primers provided the basis for estimating nucleated cell counts. Libraries were prepared by immunoSEQ multiplex PCR; TCRdb keeps only in-frame clonotypes and omits some of them. That table gives V, J and clone size, and the DNA gave D and trimming. Among some 62,000 clones listed, 88% were seen once. The germline V and J ends were trimmed by 3 bases and 5 bases, with 10 bases remaining between them. The CDR3 has 13 amino acids. Germline-derived CDR1 and CDR2 are KGHSH and LQKENI. The chain is built from TRBV18 and TRBJ2-5, with D possibly being TRBD1 (5 bases). The receptor was isolated from a human donor in a cohort sampled during active COVID-19. The sequenced sample consisted of peripheral blood. The DNA for the CDR3 is TGTGCCAGCTCACCGCAGGGCGGCGAGACCCAGTACTTC. This gives the protein CASSPQGGETQYF.